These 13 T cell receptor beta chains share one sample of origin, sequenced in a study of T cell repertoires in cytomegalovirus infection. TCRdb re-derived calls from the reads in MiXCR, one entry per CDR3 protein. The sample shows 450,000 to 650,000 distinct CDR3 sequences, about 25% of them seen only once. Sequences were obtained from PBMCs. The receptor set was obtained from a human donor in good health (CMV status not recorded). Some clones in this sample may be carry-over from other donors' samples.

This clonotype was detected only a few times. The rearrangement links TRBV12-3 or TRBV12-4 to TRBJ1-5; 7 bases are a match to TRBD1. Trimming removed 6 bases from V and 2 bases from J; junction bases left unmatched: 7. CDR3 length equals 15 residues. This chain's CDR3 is CASSQTGAGNQPQHF. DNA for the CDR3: TGTGCCAGCAGCCAAACAGGGGCCGGCAATCAGCCCCAGCATTTT.

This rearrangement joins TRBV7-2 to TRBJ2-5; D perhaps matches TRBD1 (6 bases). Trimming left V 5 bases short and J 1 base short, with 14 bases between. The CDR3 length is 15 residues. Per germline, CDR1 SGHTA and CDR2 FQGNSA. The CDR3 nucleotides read TGTGCCAGCAGCCGACGGACAGACGCCCAAGAGACCCAGTACTTC. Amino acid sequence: CASSRRTDAQETQYF.

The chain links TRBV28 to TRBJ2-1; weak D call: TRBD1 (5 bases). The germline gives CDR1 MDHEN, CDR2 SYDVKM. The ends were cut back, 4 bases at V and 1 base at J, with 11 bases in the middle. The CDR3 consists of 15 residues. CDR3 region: CASSSGHKSYNEQFF. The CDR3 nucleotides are TGTGCCAGCAGTTCAGGACACAAGTCCTACAATGAGCAGTTCTTC.

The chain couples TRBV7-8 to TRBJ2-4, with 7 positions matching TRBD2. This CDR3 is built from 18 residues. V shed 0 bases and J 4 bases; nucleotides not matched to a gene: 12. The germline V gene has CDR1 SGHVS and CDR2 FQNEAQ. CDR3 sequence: CASSLARDPPGGKNIQYF. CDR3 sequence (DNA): TGTGCCAGCAGCTTAGCGAGAGACCCCCCGGGGGGTAAAAACATTCAGTACTTC.

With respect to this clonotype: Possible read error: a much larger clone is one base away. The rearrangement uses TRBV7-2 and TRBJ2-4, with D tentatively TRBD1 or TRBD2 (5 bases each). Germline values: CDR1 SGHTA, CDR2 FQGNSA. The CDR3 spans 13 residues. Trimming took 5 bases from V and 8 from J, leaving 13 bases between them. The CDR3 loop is CASSPRDPDIQYF. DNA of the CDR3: TGTGCCAGCAGCCCCCGGGACCCGGACATTCAGTACTTC.

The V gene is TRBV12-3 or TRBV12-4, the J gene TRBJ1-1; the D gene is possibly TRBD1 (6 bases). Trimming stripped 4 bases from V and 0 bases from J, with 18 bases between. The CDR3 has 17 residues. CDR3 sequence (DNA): TGTGCCAGCAGTTGGGAGGTGGACAGTAGCATGAACACTGAAGCTTTCTTT. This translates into CASSWEVDSSMNTEAFF.

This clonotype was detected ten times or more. The DNA of the CDR3 is TGTGCCAGCAGCTACGGGAAGGGGAACTATGGCTACACCTTC. The encoded protein is CASSYGKGNYGYTF. The chain links TRBV7-2 to TRBJ1-2, with TRBD1 as a possible D gene (5 bases). This CDR3 is 14 amino acids long. With 4 bases removed from V and 2 bases from J, the gap between germline ends came to 11 bases. Germline CDR1 SGHTA, CDR2 FQGNSA.

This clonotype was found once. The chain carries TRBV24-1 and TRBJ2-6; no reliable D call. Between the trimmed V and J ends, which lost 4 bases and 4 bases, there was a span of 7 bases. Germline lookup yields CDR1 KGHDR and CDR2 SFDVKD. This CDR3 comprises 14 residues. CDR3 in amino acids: CATSEAPGANVLTF. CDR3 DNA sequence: TGTGCCACCAGTGAGGCCCCCGGGGCCAACGTCCTGACTTTC.

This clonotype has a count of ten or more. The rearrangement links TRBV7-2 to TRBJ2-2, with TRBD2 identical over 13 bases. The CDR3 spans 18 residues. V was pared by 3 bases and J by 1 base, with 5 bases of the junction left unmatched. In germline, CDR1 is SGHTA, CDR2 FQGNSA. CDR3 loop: CASSFPRTSGRNTGELFF. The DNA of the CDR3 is TGTGCCAGCAGCTTTCCCCGGACTAGCGGGAGGAACACCGGGGAGCTGTTTTTT.

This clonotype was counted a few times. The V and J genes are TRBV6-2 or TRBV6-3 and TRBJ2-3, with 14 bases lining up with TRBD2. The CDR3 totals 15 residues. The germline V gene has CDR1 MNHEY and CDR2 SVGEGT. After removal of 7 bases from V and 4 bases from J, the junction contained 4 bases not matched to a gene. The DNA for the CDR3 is TGTGCCAGCAACGGACTAGCGGGAGGACCAGATACGCAGTATTTT. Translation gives CASNGLAGGPDTQYF.

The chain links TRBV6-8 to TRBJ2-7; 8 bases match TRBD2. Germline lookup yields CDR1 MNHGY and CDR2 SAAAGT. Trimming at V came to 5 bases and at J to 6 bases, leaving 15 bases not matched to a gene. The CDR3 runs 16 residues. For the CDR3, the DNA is TGTGCCAGCAGTCCGTCCCCAGCGGGGGCTCGCGGCGAGCAGTACTTC. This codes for CASSPSPAGARGEQYF.

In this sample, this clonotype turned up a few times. The CDR3 sequence is CASGLVLAGGSETQYF. The CDR3 DNA sequence: TGTGCTAGTGGTTTGGTACTAGCGGGAGGATCTGAGACCCAGTACTTC. V gene TRBV12-5 combines with J gene TRBJ2-5, with 12 bases matching TRBD2. The ends lost 0 bases at V and 5 bases at J; junction bases unmatched: 4. The CDR3 spans 16 residues. In germline, CDR1 is LGHNT, CDR2 FRNRAP.

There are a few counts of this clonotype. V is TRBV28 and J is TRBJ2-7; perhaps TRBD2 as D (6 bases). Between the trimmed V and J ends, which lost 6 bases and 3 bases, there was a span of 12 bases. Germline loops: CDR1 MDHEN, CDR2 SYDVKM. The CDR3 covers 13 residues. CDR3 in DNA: TGTGCCAGCAGGTTAGCGGCGAGCTACGAGCAGTACTTC. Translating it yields CASRLAASYEQYF.